This is a list of T cell receptor beta chains from one sample in a study of blood T cell repertoires in COVID-19. Profiling relied on immunoSEQ multiplex PCR, and the TCRdb table lists in-frame clones only, not all of them. The table has 250,000 or so clones, 90% seen once. Sequenced sample: peripheral blood. Source of these receptors: a man younger than 45 with COVID-19, enrolled during active disease. Each CDR3 is given with its conserved first and last residue. The D gene is left open where the match is weak. A clone size is listed for some rows: how often the clone was seen (once, few, many), or a class if it is expanded.

.	15	TRBJ2-7	TRBV29-1	TRBD2	CSVVGTSGRAYEQYF	TGCAGCGTTGTCGGGACTAGCGGGAGAGCCTACGAGCAGTACTTC
.	14	TRBJ1-2	TRBV14	TRBD1	CASSQEDRDYGYTF	TGTGCCAGCAGCCAAGAGGACAGGGACTATGGCTACACCTTC
.	16	TRBJ1-3	TRBV9	.	CASSSMSVSSGNTIYF	TGTGCCAGCAGCTCGATGTCGGTTTCCTCTGGAAACACCATATATTTT
.	17	TRBJ1-2	TRBV7-6	TRBD1	CASSLGTGGLANYGYTF	TGTGCCAGCAGCTTAGGGACAGGTGGCCTGGCTAACTATGGCTACACCTTC
once	13	TRBJ2-3	TRBV4-3	.	CASSQGYGDTQYF	TGCGCCAGCAGCCAAGGGTATGGCGATACGCAGTATTTT
.	13	TRBJ1-2	TRBV19	TRBD1	CASNRGRGYGYTF	TGTGCCAGTAATAGGGGGCGCGGCTATGGCTACACCTTC
.	13	TRBJ1-2	TRBV5-1	.	CASSHSQGNGYTF	TGCGCCAGCAGCCATAGTCAGGGAAATGGCTACACCTTC
once	11	TRBJ2-1	TRBV6-5	.	CASSLQNEQFF	TGTGCCAGCAGCCTTCAGAATGAGCAGTTCTTC
many	16	TRBJ1-5	TRBV6-4	.	CASSDSSGTGNQPQHF	TGTGCCAGCAGTGACTCGTCCGGGACTGGGAATCAGCCCCAGCATTTT
.	14	TRBJ1-2	TRBV18	TRBD1	CASSPGTGPYGYTF	TGTGCCAGCTCACCAGGGACAGGCCCCTATGGCTACACCTTC
.	15	TRBJ1-1	TRBV4-2	.	CASSQEVAMNTEAFF	TGTGCCAGCAGCCAAGAGGTTGCGATGAACACTGAAGCTTTCTTT
.	18	TRBJ1-1	TRBV5-1	TRBD1	CASSLVGPGQGMNTEAFF	TGCGCCAGCAGCTTGGTGGGCCCCGGACAGGGGATGAACACTGAAGCTTTCTTT
.	12	TRBJ1-4	TRBV15	.	CATSMMSEKLFF	TGTGCCACCAGCATGATGAGTGAAAAACTGTTTTTT
.	15	TRBJ1-5	TRBV19	TRBD1	CASSIWDRVTQPQHF	TGTGCCAGTAGTATTTGGGACAGGGTAACTCAGCCCCAGCATTTT
once	12	TRBJ2-3	TRBV7-2	.	CASRYSTDTQYF	TGTGCCAGCAGATATAGCACAGATACGCAGTATTTT
.	13	TRBJ1-2	TRBV15	.	CATSREAGQGYTF	TGTGCCACCAGCAGAGAGGCGGGGCAGGGCTACACCTTC
.	17	TRBJ2-1	TRBV4-3	.	CASSQDFGGGLYNEQFF	TGCGCCAGCAGCCAGGATTTTGGCGGGGGCCTATACAATGAGCAGTTCTTC
.	14	TRBJ2-7	TRBV7-9	.	CASSLARSAYEQYF	TGTGCCAGCAGCTTAGCGCGGTCGGCCTACGAGCAGTACTTC
.	16	TRBJ1-4	TRBV19	.	CASSTLIQGRNEKLFF	TGTGCCAGTAGTACCCTCATACAGGGTAGGAATGAAAAACTGTTTTTT
.	15	TRBJ2-2	TRBV19	.	CASSMAGVNTGELFF	TGTGCCAGTAGTATGGCGGGCGTGAACACCGGGGAGCTGTTTTTT
.	17	TRBJ1-3	TRBV24-1	.	CATSDPDRSGSGNTIYF	TGTGCCACCAGTGACCCGGACAGATCAGGGTCTGGAAACACCATATATTTT
.	15	TRBJ1-1	TRBV3-1/TRBV3-2	TRBD1	CASSHGDRLNTEAFF	TGTGCCAGCAGCCATGGGGACAGGTTGAACACTGAAGCTTTCTTT
.	15	TRBJ1-1	TRBV24-1	TRBD1	CATDPAAQGNTEAFF	TGTGCCACCGACCCGGCGGCACAGGGGAACACCGAAGCTTTCTTT
.	15	TRBJ2-7	TRBV18	.	CASSPSRADTYEQYF	TGTGCCAGCTCACCATCGAGGGCGGATACCTACGAGCAGTACTTC
once	14	TRBJ1-2	TRBV29-1	.	CSVERRLANYGYTF	TGCAGCGTTGAAAGACGCCTAGCTAACTATGGCTACACCTTC
.	17	TRBJ1-2	TRBV27	TRBD1	CASSTIRQGQINYGYTF	TGTGCCAGCAGTACCATCCGACAGGGACAGATTAACTATGGCTACACCTTC
.	16	TRBJ2-2	TRBV5-1	.	CASNPSRGLNTGELFF	TGCGCCAGCAACCCTTCTAGGGGCCTTAACACCGGGGAGCTGTTTTTT
.	14	TRBJ1-1	TRBV9	TRBD1	CASSGDRGITEAFF	TGTGCCAGCAGCGGGGACAGGGGCATCACTGAAGCTTTCTTT
.	15	TRBJ2-5	TRBV18	TRBD2	CASSPKLAGGPSQYF	TGTGCCAGCTCACCAAAACTAGCGGGAGGTCCATCCCAGTACTTC
.	14	TRBJ1-2	TRBV5-6	.	CASSLEAGDYGYTF	TGTGCCAGCAGCTTGGAGGCGGGAGACTATGGCTACACCTTC
.	15	TRBJ1-4	TRBV11-2	.	CASSLTLQGSEKLFF	TGTGCCAGCAGCTTAACTCTTCAGGGCAGTGAAAAACTGTTTTTT
once	12	TRBJ2-5	TRBV29-1	.	CSILGSQETQYF	TGCAGCATACTCGGGTCTCAAGAGACCCAGTACTTC
.	14	TRBJ1-3	TRBV7-2	.	CASSSQVSGNTIYF	TGTGCCAGCAGCTCACAGGTCTCTGGAAACACCATATATTTT
.	15	TRBJ2-3	TRBV4-1	.	CASSQGGVWLDTQYF	TGCGCCAGCAGCCAAGGGGGAGTGTGGCTAGATACGCAGTATTTT
.	17	TRBJ2-6	TRBV5-1	.	CASRGTSLRSGANVLTF	TGCGCCAGCAGGGGGACATCTCTACGTTCTGGGGCCAACGTCCTGACTTTC
.	15	TRBJ2-2	TRBV7-2	.	CASSPPGLRGGELFF	TGTGCCAGCAGCCCACCGGGACTCCGGGGCGGGGAGCTGTTTTTT
.	14	TRBJ1-5	TRBV6-5	.	CASSYSGANQPQHF	TGTGCCAGCAGTTACTCGGGAGCGAATCAGCCCCAGCATTTT
.	15	TRBJ2-2	TRBV5-1	TRBD1	CASSIRQGGDRELFF	TGCGCCAGCAGCATCAGACAGGGTGGAGACCGGGAGCTGTTTTTT
.	12	TRBJ1-2	TRBV7-9	TRBD1	CASSPTGDGYTF	TGTGCCAGCAGCCCCACAGGGGATGGCTACACCTTC
.	14	TRBJ2-7	TRBV6-5	.	CASSIQGSSYEQYF	TGTGCCAGCAGTATTCAGGGGAGCTCCTACGAGCAGTACTTC
.	15	TRBJ2-3	TRBV7-2	.	CASSSGGGTTDTQYF	TGTGCCAGCAGCTCGGGGGGCGGGACGACAGATACGCAGTATTTT
once	14	TRBJ2-2	TRBV30	TRBD1	CAWTGGPNTGELFF	TGTGCCTGGACAGGGGGCCCGAACACCGGGGAGCTGTTTTTT
.	16	TRBJ1-1	TRBV7-8	.	CASSLAPLRMNTEAFF	TGTGCCAGCAGCTTAGCGCCTCTGAGGATGAACACTGAAGCTTTCTTT